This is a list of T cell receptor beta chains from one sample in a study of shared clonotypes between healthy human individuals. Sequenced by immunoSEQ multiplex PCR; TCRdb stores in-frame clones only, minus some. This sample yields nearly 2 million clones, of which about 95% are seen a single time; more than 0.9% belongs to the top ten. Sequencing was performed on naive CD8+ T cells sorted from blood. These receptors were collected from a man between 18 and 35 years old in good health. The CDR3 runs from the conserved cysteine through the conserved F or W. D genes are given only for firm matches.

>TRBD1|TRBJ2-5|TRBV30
CAWSPPTGRETQYF
TGTGCCTGGAGTCCTCCGACAGGGAGAGAGACCCAGTACTTC
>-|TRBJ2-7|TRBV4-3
CASSQDRTPPFAYEQYF
TGCGCCAGCAGCCAAGATCGGACTCCTCCCTTTGCCTACGAGCAGTACTTC
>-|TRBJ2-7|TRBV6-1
CASSEPTGKGTYEQYF
TGTGCCAGCAGTGAACCTACTGGGAAGGGCACCTACGAGCAGTACTTC
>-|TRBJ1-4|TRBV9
CASSDPRGASEKLFF
TGTGCCAGCAGCGACCCGCGGGGGGCTTCAGAAAAACTGTTTTTT
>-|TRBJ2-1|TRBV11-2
CASSLDFNSYNEQFF
TGTGCCAGCAGCTTAGACTTTAACAGCTACAATGAGCAGTTCTTC
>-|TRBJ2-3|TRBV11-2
CASSWRGRPSTDTQYF
TGTGCCAGCAGCTGGAGGGGACGGCCCAGCACAGATACGCAGTATTTT
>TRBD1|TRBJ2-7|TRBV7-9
CASSWGTESYEQYF
TGTGCCAGCAGCTGGGGGACAGAGTCCTACGAGCAGTACTTC
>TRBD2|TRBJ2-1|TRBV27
CASSISGGAYNEQFF
TGTGCCAGCAGTATTAGCGGGGGTGCCTACAATGAGCAGTTCTTC
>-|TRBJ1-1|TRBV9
CASSVDSEGWHTEAFF
TGTGCCAGCAGCGTCGACAGTGAGGGATGGCACACTGAAGCTTTCTTT
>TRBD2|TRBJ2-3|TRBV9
CASSVESGGRTDTQYF
TGTGCCAGCAGCGTAGAAAGCGGGGGCCGCACAGATACGCAGTATTTT
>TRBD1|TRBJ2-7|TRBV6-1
CATSTGTGYEQYF
TGTGCCACCTCGACAGGGACGGGCTACGAGCAGTACTTC
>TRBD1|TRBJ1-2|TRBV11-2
CASSADRDRVFNYGYTF
TGTGCCAGCAGCGCCGACCGGGACAGAGTTTTTAACTATGGCTACACCTTC
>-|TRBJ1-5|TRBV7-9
CASSSEGSNQPQHF
TGTGCCAGCAGCTCCGAAGGGAGCAATCAGCCCCAGCATTTT
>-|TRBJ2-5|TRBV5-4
CASSSRDGQETQYF
TGTGCCAGCAGCTCTCGGGACGGACAAGAGACCCAGTACTTC
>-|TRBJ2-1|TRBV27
CASSLSGSGIYNEQFF
TGTGCCAGCAGTTTATCCGGTAGCGGAATTTACAATGAGCAGTTCTTC
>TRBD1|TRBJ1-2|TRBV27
CASSPTGPYGYTF
TGTGCCAGCAGTCCGACAGGGCCCTATGGCTACACCTTC
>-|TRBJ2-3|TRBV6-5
CASSYYGADTQYF
TGTGCCAGCAGTTACTATGGCGCAGATACGCAGTATTTT
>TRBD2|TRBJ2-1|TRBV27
CASSLTRLAGSYNEQFF
TGTGCCAGCAGTCTTACCCGACTAGCGGGTTCCTACAATGAGCAGTTCTTC
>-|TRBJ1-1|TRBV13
CASKTGGYTEAFF
TGTGCCAGCAAAACGGGGGGATACACTGAAGCTTTCTTT